This T cell receptor (beta chain) was identified in a study of T cell responses to AZD1222 COVID-19 vaccine. CDR1 is DFQATT, CDR2 SNEGSKA, per germline (reference sequence). This CDR3 is 13 amino acids long. With 3 bases removed from V and 5 bases from J, the gap between germline ends came to 11 bases. Measured with immunoSEQ multiplex PCR; TCRdb has only the in-frame clones, and not every one. The sample shows roughly 76,000 clones, roughly 85% of them seen only once. The TCR was taken from an adult in good health. The specimen was peripheral blood, collected on day 0 of AZD1222 vaccination. V and J are TRBV20-1 and TRBJ1-5; perhaps TRBD1 as D (5 bases). This CDR3 is CSASSGTDQPQHF. CDR3 DNA sequence: TGCAGTGCTAGTTCCGGGACGGATCAGCCCCAGCATTTT.